This T cell receptor (beta chain) was sequenced for a study of PD-1 blockade in classical Hodgkin lymphoma. Points on this clone: Antigen specificity is unknown.

Some clones are missing from TCRdb's copy, which holds only in-frame ones; the method was immunoSEQ multiplex PCR. The sample lists roughly 50,000 clones; approximately 84% were seen once. In every patient, relapse followed autologous stem cell transplantation, while exposure to brentuximab vedotin differed. Reported best responses ranged across complete response, partial response or progressive disease. Study-level results: Baseline TCR diversity was reportedly lower in newly diagnosed patients than in healthy donors. It was reported as lower still in relapsed/refractory patients. Why the repertoires differ is still unclear, perhaps disease activity or prior therapy. The baseline diversity of complete responders showed similarity to that of newly diagnosed patients.

This CDR3 spans 17 amino acids. The source of this sequence is a human donor with classical Hodgkin lymphoma. The chain couples TRBV12-2 to TRBJ2-3; whether TRBD1, the table's D call, matches the DNA was not checked. TRBV12-2 is a known pseudogene. The sample consisted of peripheral blood mononuclear cells (PBMCs), taken at baseline. CDR3 amino acids: CASRLPPQGACTDTQYF. The CDR3 DNA follows: TGTGCAAGTCGCCTACCACCACAGGGGGCTTGCACAGATACGCAGTATTTT.